This TCR beta chain comes out of a study of T cell clones after liver transplantation. For the study at large: Post-transplant blood was tracked for graft-donor-reactive T cell clones identified in a pre-transplant mixed lymphocyte reaction. Without induction therapy, subjects received standard immunosuppression until 12-24 months post-transplant. Graft-donor-reactive sequences were compared with third-party-reactive TCRbeta sequences from pre-transplant mixed lymphocyte reactions.

Profiled with immunoSEQ multiplex PCR; TCRdb holds only in-frame clones, not every one. The sample carries some 40,000 clones, 86% recorded once. Regarding the study as a whole: A larger donor-reactive than third-party decline suggested partial antigen-specific deletion.

Note on this clone: Its antigen is as yet unknown.

The CDR3 loop spans 15 amino acids. Between the trimmed V and J ends, which lost 5 bases and 1 base, there was a span of 14 bases. CDR1 and CDR2 from the germline V gene are SGHAT and FQNNGV. Sequencing was performed on CD4+ T cells from blood, taken 24 months after liver transplant. The sequence came from a human patient who received a liver transplant. A share of the T cells may be of graft donor origin. The chain couples TRBV11-2 to TRBJ1-1; tentatively, D is TRBD1 (6 bases). CDR3 protein: CASSHGGAPNTEAFF. CDR3 nucleotides: TGTGCCAGCAGCCACGGGGGGGCGCCGAACACTGAAGCTTTCTTT.